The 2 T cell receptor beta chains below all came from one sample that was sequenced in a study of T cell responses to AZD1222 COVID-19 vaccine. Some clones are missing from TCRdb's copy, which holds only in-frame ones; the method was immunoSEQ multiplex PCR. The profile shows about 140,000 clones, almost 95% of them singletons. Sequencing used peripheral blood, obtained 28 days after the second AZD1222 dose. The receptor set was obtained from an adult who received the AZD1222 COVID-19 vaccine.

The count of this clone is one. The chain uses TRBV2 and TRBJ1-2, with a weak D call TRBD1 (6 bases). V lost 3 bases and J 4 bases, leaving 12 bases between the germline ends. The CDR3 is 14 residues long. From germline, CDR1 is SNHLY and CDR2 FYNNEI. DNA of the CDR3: TGTGCCAGCAGTGATGGACAGTCGACCTATGGCTACACCTTC. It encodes CASSDGQSTYGYTF.

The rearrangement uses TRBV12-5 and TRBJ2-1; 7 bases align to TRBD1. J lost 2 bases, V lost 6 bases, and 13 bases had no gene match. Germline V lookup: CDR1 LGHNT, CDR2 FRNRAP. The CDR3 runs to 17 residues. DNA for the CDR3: TGTGCTAGTGGAATTGGTTCCGGGACAGTAACCTACAATGAGCAGTTCTTC. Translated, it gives CASGIGSGTVTYNEQFF.